This T cell receptor (beta chain) was recorded in a study of blood T cell repertoires in COVID-19. Background on the study: T cells, B-cell-depleted T cells, or PBMCs supplied cDNA or gDNA.

Cohort 3 recovered donors had two negative PCRs, clearance, or symptom resolution. V was pared by 5 bases and J by 8 bases, with 10 bases of the junction left unmatched. The CDR3 has 15 residues. Germline V lookup: CDR1 SGHNT, CDR2 YYREEE (reference sequence). Repertoires were generated with immunoSEQ multiplex PCR, while TCRdb's copy carries only in-frame clones and drops some. The table has some 330,000 clones, 80% to 85% seen once. This TCR was recovered from a woman in her forties or fifties who had recovered from COVID-19. The specimen was PBMCs or T cells enriched from blood (not recorded which). The rearrangement joins TRBV5-4 to TRBJ1-6; 7 positions match TRBD1. The CDR3 nucleotides are TGTGCCAGCAGACGGGGGACAGCGGCTGATTCACCCCTCCACTTT. This codes for CASRRGTAADSPLHF.